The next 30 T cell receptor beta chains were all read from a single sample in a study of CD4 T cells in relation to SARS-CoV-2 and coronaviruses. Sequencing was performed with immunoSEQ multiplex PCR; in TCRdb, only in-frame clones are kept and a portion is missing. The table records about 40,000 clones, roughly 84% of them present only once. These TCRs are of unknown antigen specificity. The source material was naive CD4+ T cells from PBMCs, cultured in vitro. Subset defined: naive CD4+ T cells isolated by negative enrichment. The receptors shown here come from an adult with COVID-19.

CDR3 coding DNA: TGTGCCAGCAGCCGGGCGACCGGGGAGCTGTTTTTT. Its translation is CASSRATGELFF. The chain uses TRBV3-1 (or the pseudogene TRBV3-2) and TRBJ2-2; D gene uncertain. The CDR3 runs to 12 residues. V lost 4 bases and J 5 bases, leaving 5 bases between the germline ends. The germline CDR1 and CDR2 sequences are LGHDT and YNNKEL (reference sequence).

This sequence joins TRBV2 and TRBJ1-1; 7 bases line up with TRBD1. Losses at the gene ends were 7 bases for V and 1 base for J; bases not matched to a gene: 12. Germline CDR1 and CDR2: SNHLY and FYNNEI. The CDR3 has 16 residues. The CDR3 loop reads CASTGEGGLGNTEAFF. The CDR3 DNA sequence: TGTGCCAGCACCGGGGAAGGGGGCCTGGGGAACACTGAAGCTTTCTTT.

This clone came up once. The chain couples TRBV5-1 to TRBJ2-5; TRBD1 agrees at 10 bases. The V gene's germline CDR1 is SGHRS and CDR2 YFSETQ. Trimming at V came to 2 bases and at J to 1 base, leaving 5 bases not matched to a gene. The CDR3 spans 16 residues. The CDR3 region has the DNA TGCGCCAGCAGCTTAGGACAGGGGGACTTCCAAGAGACCCAGTACTTC. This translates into CASSLGQGDFQETQYF.

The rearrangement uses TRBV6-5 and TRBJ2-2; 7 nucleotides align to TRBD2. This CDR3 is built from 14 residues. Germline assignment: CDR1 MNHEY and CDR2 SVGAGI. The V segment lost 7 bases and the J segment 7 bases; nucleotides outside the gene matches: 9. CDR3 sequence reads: CASISGGSGGELFF. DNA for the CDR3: TGTGCCAGCATTTCTGGCGGGAGTGGCGGGGAGCTGTTTTTT.

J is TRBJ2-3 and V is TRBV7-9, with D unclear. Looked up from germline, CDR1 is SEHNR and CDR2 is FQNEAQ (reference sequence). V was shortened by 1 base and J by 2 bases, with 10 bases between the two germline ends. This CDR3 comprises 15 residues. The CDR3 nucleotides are TGTGCCAGCAGCTTAGTCGGAGCAGCCACAGATACGCAGTATTTT. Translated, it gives CASSLVGAATDTQYF.

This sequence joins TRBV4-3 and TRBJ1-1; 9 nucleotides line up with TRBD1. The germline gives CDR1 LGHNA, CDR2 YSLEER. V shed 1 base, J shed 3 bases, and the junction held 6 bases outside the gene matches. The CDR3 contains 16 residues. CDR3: CASSQVPGQGDTEAFF. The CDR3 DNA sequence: TGCGCCAGCAGCCAAGTACCGGGACAGGGAGACACTGAAGCTTTCTTT.

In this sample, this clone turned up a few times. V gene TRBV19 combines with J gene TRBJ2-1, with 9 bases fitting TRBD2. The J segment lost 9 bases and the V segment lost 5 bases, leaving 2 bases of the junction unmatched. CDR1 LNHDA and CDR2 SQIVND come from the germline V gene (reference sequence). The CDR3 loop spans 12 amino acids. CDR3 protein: CASSAAGGEQFF. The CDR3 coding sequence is TGTGCCAGTAGTGCAGCGGGAGGTGAGCAGTTCTTC.

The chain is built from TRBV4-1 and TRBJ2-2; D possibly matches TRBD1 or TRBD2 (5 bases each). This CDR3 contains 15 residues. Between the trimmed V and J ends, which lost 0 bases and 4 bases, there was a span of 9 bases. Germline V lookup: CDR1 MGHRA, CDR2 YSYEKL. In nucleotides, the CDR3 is TGCGCCAGCAGCCAAGAGGGACGGCGCACCGGGGAGCTGTTTTTT. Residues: CASSQEGRRTGELFF.

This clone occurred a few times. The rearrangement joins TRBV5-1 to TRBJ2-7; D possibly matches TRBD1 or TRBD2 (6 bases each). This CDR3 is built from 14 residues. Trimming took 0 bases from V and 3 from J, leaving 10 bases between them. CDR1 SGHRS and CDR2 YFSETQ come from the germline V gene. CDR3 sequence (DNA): TGCGCCAGCAGCTTGGAGGGGGGAGGCTACGAGCAGTACTTC. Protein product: CASSLEGGGYEQYF.

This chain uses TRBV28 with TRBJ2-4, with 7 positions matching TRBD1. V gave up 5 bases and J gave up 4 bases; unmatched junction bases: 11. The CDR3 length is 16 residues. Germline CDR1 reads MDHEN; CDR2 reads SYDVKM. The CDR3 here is CASSTPLGRGKNIQYF. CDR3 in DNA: TGTGCCAGCAGTACTCCCCTTGGCAGGGGGAAAAACATTCAGTACTTC. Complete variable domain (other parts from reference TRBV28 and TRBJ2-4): DVKVTQSSRYLVKRTGEKVFLECVQDMDHENMFWYRQDPGLGLRLIYFSYDVKMKEKGDIPEGYSVSREKKERFSLILESASTNQTSMYLCASSTPLGRGKNIQYFGAGTRLSVL.

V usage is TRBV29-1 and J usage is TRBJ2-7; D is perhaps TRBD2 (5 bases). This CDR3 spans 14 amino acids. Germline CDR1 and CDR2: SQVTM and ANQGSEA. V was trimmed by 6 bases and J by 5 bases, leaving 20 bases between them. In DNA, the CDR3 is TGCAGCGTCCGGAGGAGATCCCAAACCAACGAGCAGTACTTC. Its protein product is CSVRRRSQTNEQYF.

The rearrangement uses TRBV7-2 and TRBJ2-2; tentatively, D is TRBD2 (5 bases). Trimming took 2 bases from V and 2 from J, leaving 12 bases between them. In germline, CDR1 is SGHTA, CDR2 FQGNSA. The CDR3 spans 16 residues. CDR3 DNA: TGTGCCAGCAGCTTACTAGCCAGGAGAAACACCGGGGAGCTGTTTTTT. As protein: CASSLLARRNTGELFF.

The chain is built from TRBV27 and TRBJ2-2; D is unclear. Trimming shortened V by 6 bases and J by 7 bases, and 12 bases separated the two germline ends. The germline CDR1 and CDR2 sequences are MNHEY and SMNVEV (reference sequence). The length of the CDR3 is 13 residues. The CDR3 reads CASSKESYGELFF. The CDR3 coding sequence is TGTGCCAGCAGCAAGGAGTCATACGGGGAGCTGTTTTTT.

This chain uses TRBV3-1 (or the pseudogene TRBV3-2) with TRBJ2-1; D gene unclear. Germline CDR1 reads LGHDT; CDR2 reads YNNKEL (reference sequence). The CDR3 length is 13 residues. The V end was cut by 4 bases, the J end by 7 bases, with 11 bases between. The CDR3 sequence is CASSPRVWNEQFF. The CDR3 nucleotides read TGTGCCAGCAGCCCCAGAGTATGGAATGAGCAGTTCTTC.

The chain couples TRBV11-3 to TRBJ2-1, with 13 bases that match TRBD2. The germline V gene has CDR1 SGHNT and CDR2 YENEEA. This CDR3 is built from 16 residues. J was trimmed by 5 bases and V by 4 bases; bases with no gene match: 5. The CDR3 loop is CASSSWTSGSNNEQFF. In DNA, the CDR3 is TGTGCCAGCAGCTCCTGGACTAGCGGGAGCAACAATGAGCAGTTCTTC. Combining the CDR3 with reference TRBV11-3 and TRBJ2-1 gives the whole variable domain EAGVVQSPRYKIIEKKQPVAFWCNPISGHNTLYWYLQNLGQGPELLIRYENEEAVDDSQLPKDRFSAERLKGVDSTLKIQPAELGDSAVYLCASSSWTSGSNNEQFFGPGTRLTVL.

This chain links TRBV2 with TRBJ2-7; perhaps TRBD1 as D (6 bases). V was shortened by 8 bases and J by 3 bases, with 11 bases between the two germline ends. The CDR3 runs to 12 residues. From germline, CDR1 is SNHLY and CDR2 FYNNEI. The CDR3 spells CASGIQGYEQYF. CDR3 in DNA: TGTGCCAGCGGAATACAGGGCTACGAGCAGTACTTC.

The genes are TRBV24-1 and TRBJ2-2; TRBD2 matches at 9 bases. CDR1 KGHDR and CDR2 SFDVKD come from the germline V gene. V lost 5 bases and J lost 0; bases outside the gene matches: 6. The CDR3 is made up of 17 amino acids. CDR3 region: CATSGGGRATNTGELFF. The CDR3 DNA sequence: TGTGCCACCAGTGGCGGCGGGAGGGCCACGAACACCGGGGAGCTGTTTTTT.

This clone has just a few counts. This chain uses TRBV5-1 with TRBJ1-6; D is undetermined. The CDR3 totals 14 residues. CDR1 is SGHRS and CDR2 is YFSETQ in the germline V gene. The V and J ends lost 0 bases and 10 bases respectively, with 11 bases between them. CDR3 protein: CASSLAEGYSPLHF. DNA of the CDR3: TGCGCCAGCAGCTTGGCCGAGGGCTACTCACCCCTCCACTTT.

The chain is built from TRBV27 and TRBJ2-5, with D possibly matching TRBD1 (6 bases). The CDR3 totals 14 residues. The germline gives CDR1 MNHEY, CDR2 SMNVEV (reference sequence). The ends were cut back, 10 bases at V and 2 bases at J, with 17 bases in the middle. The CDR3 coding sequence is TGTGCCACCCGAACGGACAGCCAACAAGAGACCCAGTACTTC. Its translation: CATRTDSQQETQYF.

This CDR3 reads CASSPGGVDTQYF. DNA for the CDR3: TGTGCCAGCAGCCCAGGTGGAGTAGATACGCAGTATTTT. The V call is TRBV9, the J call TRBJ2-3; no reliable D call. V shed 4 bases and J shed 5 bases, with 11 bases lying between them. The CDR3 is 13 amino acids. Germline V gene sequence: CDR1 SGDLS, CDR2 YYNGEE.

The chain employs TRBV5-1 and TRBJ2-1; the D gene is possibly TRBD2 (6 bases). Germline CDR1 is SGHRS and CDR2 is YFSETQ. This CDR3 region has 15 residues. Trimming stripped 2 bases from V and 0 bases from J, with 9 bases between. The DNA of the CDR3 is TGCGCCAGCAGCTTTGGGGGGAGCTCCTACAATGAGCAGTTCTTC. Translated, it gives CASSFGGSSYNEQFF. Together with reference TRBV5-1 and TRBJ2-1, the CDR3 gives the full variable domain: KAGVTQTPRYLIKTRGQQVTLSCSPISGHRSVSWYQQTPGQGLQFLFEYFSETQRNKGNFPGRFSGRQFSNSRSEMNVSTLELGDSALYLCASSFGGSSYNEQFFGPGTRLTVL.

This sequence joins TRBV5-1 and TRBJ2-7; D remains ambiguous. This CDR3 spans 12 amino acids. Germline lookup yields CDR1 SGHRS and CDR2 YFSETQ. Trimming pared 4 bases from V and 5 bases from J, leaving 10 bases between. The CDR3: CASSLRTDEQYF. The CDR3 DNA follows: TGCGCCAGCAGCCTACGAACAGACGAGCAGTACTTC.

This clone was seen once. The CDR3 spells CASSPGQGLTASGANVLTF. The CDR3 DNA reads as TGTGCCAGCAGCCCGGGACAGGGACTAACTGCCTCTGGGGCCAACGTCCTGACTTTC. The chain carries TRBV7-6 and TRBJ2-6; TRBD1 matches 9 bases. This CDR3 region has 19 residues. Losses at the gene ends were 5 bases for V and 0 bases for J; bases not matched to a gene: 11. Germline V gives CDR1 SGHVS, CDR2 FNYEAQ.

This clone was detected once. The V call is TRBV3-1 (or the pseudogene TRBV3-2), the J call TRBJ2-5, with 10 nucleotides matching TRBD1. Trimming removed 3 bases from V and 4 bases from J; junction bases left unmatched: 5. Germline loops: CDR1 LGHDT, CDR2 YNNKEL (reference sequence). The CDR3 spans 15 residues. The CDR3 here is CASSHLDRGGETQYF. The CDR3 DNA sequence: TGTGCCAGCAGCCACCTGGACAGGGGGGGAGAGACCCAGTACTTC.

In nucleotides, the CDR3 is TGTGCCAGCAGCCTGGACAGGGTAGACGAGCAGTACTTC. It codes for CASSLDRVDEQYF. The rearrangement links TRBV5-4 to TRBJ2-7; 8 positions agree with TRBD1. Germline V gene data show CDR1 as SGHNT and CDR2 as YYREEE (reference sequence). This CDR3 spans 13 amino acids. After removal of 4 bases from V and 5 bases from J, the junction contained 5 bases not matched to a gene. Variable domain in full (rest from reference TRBV5-4 and TRBJ2-7): ETGVTQSPTHLIKTRGQQVTLRCSSQSGHNTVSWYQQALGQGPQFIFQYYREEENGRGNFPPRFSGLQFPNYSSELNVNALELDDSALYLCASSLDRVDEQYFGPGTRLTVT.

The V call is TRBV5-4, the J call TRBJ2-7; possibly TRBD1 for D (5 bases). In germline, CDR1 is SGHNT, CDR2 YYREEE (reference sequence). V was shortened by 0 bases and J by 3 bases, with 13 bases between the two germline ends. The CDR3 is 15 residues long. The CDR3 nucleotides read TGTGCCAGCAGCTTGGCCACCTCAGGGATCTACGAGCAGTACTTC. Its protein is CASSLATSGIYEQYF. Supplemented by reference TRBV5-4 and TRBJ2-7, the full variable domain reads ETGVTQSPTHLIKTRGQQVTLRCSSQSGHNTVSWYQQALGQGPQFIFQYYREEENGRGNFPPRFSGLQFPNYSSELNVNALELDDSALYLCASSLATSGIYEQYFGPGTRLTVT.

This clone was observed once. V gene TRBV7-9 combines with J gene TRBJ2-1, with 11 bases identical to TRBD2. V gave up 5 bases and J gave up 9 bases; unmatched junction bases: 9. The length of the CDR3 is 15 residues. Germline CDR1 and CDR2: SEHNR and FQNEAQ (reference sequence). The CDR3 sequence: CASSKGSGRVVEQFF. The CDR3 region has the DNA TGTGCCAGCAGCAAAGGTAGCGGGAGGGTTGTTGAGCAGTTCTTC.

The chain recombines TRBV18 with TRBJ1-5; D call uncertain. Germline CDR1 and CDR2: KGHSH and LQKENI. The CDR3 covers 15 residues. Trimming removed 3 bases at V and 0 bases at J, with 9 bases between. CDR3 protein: CASSPGVYSNQPQHF. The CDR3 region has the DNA TGTGCCAGCTCACCGGGCGTTTATAGCAATCAGCCCCAGCATTTT.

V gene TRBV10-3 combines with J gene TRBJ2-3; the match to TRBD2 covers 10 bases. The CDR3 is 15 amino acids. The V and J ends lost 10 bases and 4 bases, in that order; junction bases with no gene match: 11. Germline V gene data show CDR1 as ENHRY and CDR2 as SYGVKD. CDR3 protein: CATGGALAGADTQYF. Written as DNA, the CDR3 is TGTGCCACAGGGGGGGCCCTAGCGGGGGCAGATACGCAGTATTTT.

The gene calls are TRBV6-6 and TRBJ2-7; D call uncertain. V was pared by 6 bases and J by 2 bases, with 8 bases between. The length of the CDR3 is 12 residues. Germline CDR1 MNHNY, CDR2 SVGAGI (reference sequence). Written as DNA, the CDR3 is TGTGCCAGCAGCCCCCAACCCTACGAGCAGTACTTC. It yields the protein CASSPQPYEQYF.